This T cell receptor beta chain was observed in a study of blood T cells in healthy people across ages (dated by TCRdb to the mid-2010s). Turning to the overall study: In model experiments, template switching captured roughly one uniquely barcoded TCR beta cDNA molecule for every two T cells. The study measured age-related changes in TCR beta repertoire diversity using deep sequencing normalized with unique cDNA molecular identifiers. The donors were divided into four age groups: young (average around 17 years), middle-aged (under 40), aged (roughly 66) and long-lived (roughly 82). To avoid experimental bias, donors of different ages were spread randomly across the sequencing lanes. Two additional independent replicas of 1 million unique cDNA reads from the same blood draw were analyzed for two donors (one aged 18 to 30 and one aged 80 or older).

The protocol used for the library was 5' RACE. These reads were obtained on an Illumina HiSeq 2500. A second PCR of about 6 to 11 cycles was performed with a sample-barcoded 5' primer and a J-beta primer mix. Each TCR beta cDNA molecule received a unique molecular identifier from a template-switch 5' adaptor carrying 12 random nucleotides. At least 2.5 million CDR3-containing paired-end reads were obtained from each sample. First-strand cDNA synthesis was performed from all RNA using the Mint cDNA synthesis kit, with priming by a TRBC-specific oligonucleotide. All cDNA was treated with uracil-DNA glycosylase and then went through a first 18-cycle PCR with the universal primers M1SS and BC2_uni_R. In the source study's methods: For normalization, 1 million high-quality reads were randomly selected from each sample, with every read carrying a distinct molecular identifier. Reads sharing molecular identifiers were discarded rather than binned into consensus sequences. MiTCR, set to a Q25 quality threshold and the strictest error-elimination algorithm, was used for CDR3 identification, clonotype clustering and error correction. Lower-bound total TCR beta diversity was estimated with a nonparametric unseen species model using Euler transformation. The public reads were run again by TCRdb, first through fastp at Q25 and then through MiXCR, and only productive beta chains were kept. Merged by CDR3 protein, the rows form single entries marked with the most common genes and DNA. For this entry, the V and J calls and clone size follow TCRdb and not the study's own pipeline. Across this sample there are 1.2 million to 1.5 million distinct CDR3 sequences, with around 55% seen only once. More than 6% of the sample comes from the top ten.

The donors were roughly 40 Caucasian individuals from Russia, aged 6 to 90 years, who were systemically healthy. Ten milliliters of peripheral blood were drawn from each donor into EDTA-treated Vacutainer tubes. PBMCs were isolated by Ficoll-Paque density-gradient centrifugation, with at least 7 million obtained per sample. Trizol reagent was used to extract total RNA from the PBMCs, yielding at least 6 micrograms per sample. Naive CD45RAhigh/CD27high T cell percentages were measured by flow cytometry on a PBMC aliquot from every donor. Study-level results and caveats: A strong correlation was found between observed TCR beta diversity and the percentage of naive T cells measured by flow cytometry. Because the CMV infection status of the donors was unknown, age-related changes in expanded clonotypes may potentially have been confounded. Compared with the aged group, more naive CD4+ T cells, fewer expanded clones and increased TCR diversity were shown by the long-lived group, suggesting age selection. Observed TCR beta diversity per million T cells fell roughly linearly with age, and a significant reduction was already apparent by age about 43. Since profiling was done on bulk unsorted PBMCs, naive and antigen-experienced compartments could not be conclusively compared. Total diversity estimates from one million sequenced T cells were considered lower bounds and underestimates.

The CDR3 contains 15 residues, cysteine and phenylalanine counted. Solely the CDR3 DNA is kept, with 45 bases framed from the first base. V was cut back by 6 bases and J by 0 bases, leaving a gap of 14 bases between them. For CDR1 and CDR2, the germline V gene lists KGHSH and LQKENI. As concerns this clonotype: Its antigen is still unknown. No base quality values were provided; no much bigger clone lies one nucleotide off.

Sequencing was carried out using blood. The TCR comes from a man between 18 and 35 years old in good health. The V and J genes are TRBV18 and TRBJ1-2; the D gene assignment is ambiguous. This receptor carries the CDR3 CASSNQQGSNYGYTF. The sequenced DNA: TGTGCCAGCTCCAACCAACAAGGCTCTAACTATGGCTACACCTTC.